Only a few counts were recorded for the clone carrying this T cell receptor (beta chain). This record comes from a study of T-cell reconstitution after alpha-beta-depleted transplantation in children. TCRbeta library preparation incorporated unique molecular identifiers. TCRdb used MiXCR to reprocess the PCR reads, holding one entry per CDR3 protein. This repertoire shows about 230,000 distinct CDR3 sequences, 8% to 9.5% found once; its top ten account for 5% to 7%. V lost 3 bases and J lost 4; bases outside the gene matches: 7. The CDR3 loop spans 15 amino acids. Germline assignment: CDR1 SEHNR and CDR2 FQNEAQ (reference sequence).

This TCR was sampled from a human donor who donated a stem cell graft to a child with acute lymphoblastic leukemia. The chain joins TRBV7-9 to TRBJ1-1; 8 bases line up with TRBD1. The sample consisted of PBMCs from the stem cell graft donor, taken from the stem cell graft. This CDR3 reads CASSFRTGRFTEAFF. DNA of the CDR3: TGTGCCAGCAGCTTCCGGACAGGGCGATTCACTGAAGCTTTCTTT.